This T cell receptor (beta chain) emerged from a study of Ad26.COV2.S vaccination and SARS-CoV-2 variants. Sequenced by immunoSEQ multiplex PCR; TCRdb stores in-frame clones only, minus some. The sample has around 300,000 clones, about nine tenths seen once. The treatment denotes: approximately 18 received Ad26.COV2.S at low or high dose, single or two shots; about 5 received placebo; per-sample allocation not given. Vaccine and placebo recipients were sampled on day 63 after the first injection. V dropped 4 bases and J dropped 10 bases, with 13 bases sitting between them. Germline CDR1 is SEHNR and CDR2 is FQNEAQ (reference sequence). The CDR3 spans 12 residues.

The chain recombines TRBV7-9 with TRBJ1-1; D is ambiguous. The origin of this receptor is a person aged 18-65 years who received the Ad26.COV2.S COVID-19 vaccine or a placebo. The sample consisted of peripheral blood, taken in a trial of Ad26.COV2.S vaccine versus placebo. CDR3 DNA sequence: TGTGCCAGCAGCTCTGAGTTACGCATAGCTTTCTTT. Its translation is CASSSELRIAFF.